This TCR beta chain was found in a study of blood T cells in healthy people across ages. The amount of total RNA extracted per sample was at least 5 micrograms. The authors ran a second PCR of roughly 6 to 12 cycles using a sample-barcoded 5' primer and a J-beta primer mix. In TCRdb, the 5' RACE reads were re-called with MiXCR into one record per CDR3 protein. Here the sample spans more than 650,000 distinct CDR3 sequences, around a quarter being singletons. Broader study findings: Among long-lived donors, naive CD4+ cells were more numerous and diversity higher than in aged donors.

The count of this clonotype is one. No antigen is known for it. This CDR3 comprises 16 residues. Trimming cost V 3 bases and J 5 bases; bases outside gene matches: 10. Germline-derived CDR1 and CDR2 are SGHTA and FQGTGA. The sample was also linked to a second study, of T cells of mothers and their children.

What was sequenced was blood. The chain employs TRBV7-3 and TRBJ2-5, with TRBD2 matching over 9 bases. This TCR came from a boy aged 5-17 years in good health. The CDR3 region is CASSLKSGGPRETQYF. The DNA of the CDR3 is TGTGCCAGCAGCTTGAAAAGCGGGGGGCCGCGGGAGACCCAGTACTTC.